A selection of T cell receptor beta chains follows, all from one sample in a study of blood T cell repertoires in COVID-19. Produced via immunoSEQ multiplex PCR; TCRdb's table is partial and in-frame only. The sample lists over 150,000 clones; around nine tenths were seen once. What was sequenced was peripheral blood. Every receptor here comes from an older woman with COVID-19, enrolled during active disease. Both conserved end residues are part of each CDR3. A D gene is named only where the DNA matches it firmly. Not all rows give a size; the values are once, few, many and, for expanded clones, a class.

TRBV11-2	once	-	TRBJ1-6	CASSLDVAGNSPLHF	TGTGCCAGCAGCTTAGATGTGGCGGGTAATTCACCCCTCCACTTT
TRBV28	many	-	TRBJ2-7	CASSPPSGSLNEQYF	TGTGCCAGCAGTCCCCCGTCCGGGTCCCTCAACGAGCAGTACTTC
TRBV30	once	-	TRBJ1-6	CAWSGQKNSPLHF	TGTGCCTGGAGTGGCCAGAAAAATTCACCCCTCCACTTT
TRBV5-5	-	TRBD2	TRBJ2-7	CASSLETSAAYEQYF	TGTGCCAGCAGCTTGGAGACTAGCGCCGCCTACGAGCAGTACTTC
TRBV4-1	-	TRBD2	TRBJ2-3	CASSATGTSGGADTQYF	TGCGCCAGCAGCGCTACCGGGACTAGCGGGGGGGCAGATACGCAGTATTTT
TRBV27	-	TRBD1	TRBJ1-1	CASSYTPDRANTEAFF	TGTGCCAGCAGCTATACCCCGGACAGGGCGAACACTGAAGCTTTCTTT
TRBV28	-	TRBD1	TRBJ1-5	CASSLRGRIQPQHF	TGTGCCAGCAGTTTGAGGGGGCGGATTCAGCCCCAGCATTTT
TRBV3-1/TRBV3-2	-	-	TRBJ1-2	CASSPTSGTNYGYTF	TGTGCCAGCAGCCCCACCTCAGGGACAAACTATGGCTACACCTTC
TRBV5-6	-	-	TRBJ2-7	CASSLGGGGRYEQYF	TGTGCCAGCAGCTTGGGTGGGGGCGGCAGGTACGAGCAGTACTTC
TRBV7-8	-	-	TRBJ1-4	CASSFEGIATNEKLFF	TGTGCCAGCAGCTTTGAGGGTATCGCAACTAATGAAAAACTGTTTTTT
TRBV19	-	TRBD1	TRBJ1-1	CASSLHLDRGRRYTEAFF	TGTGCCAGTAGCCTACACTTGGACAGGGGGAGGAGGTACACTGAAGCTTTCTTT
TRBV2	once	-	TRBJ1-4	CASSERRADEKLFF	TGTGCCAGCAGCGAGCGCAGGGCGGATGAAAAACTGTTTTTT
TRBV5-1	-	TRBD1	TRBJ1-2	CASSLYLDRPNYGYTF	TGCGCCAGCAGCTTGTATCTGGACAGGCCTAACTATGGCTACACCTTC
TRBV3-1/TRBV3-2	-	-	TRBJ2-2	CASSQDTVAAGRPGELFF	TGTGCCAGCAGCCAAGATACCGTAGCGGCCGGACGTCCCGGGGAGCTGTTTTTT
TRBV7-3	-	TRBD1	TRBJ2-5	CASSLTGRQGSGETQYF	TGTGCCAGCAGCTTAACCGGCCGACAGGGGTCTGGAGAGACCCAGTACTTC
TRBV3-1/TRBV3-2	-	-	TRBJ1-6	CASRLDSSSYNSPLHF	TGTGCCAGCAGGTTGGACAGTAGCTCCTATAATTCACCCCTCCACTTT
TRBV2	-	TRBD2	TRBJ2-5	CASRRTSGQETQYF	TGTGCCAGCAGAAGGACTAGCGGGCAAGAGACCCAGTACTTC
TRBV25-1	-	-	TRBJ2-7	CASLGDNYEQYF	TGTGCCAGCTTAGGGGACAACTACGAGCAGTACTTC
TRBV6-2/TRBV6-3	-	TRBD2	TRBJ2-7	CASSSLAGEQYF	TGTGCCAGCAGTTCACTAGCGGGGGAACAGTACTTC
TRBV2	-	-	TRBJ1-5	CASSDRSVGGFQPQHF	TGTGCCAGCAGTGATAGGTCGGTGGGGGGGTTTCAGCCCCAGCATTTT
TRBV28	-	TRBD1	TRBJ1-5	CASNNPGTGVRSNQPQHF	TGTGCCAGCAATAACCCGGGTACAGGGGTGAGGAGCAATCAGCCCCAGCATTTT
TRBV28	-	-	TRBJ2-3	CASSSSGVVTQYF	TGTGCCAGCAGTTCCTCCGGGGTGGTTACGCAGTATTTT
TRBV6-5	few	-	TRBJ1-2	CASSYSGAQGYGYTF	TGTGCCAGCAGTTACTCGGGGGCCCAGGGATATGGCTACACCTTC
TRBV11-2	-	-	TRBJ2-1	CASSPEQRVNNEQFF	TGTGCCAGCAGCCCTGAACAGAGAGTGAACAATGAGCAGTTCTTC
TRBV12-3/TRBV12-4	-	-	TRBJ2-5	CASSPEAPETQYF	TGTGCCAGCAGTCCGGAGGCCCCCGAGACCCAGTACTTC
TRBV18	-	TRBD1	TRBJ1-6	CASSPTGGRGSYNSPLHF	TGTGCCAGCTCACCCACAGGGGGCAGAGGGTCCTATAATTCACCCCTCCACTTT
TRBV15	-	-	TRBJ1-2	CATSRDRIANYGYTF	TGTGCCACCAGCAGAGACAGGATTGCTAACTATGGCTACACCTTC
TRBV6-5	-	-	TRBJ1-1	CASSPGQLTEAFF	TGTGCCAGCAGCCCGGGACAATTAACTGAAGCTTTCTTT
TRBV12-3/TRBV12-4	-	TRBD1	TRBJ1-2	CASSTGQGRGYTF	TGTGCCAGCAGCACCGGACAGGGAAGAGGCTACACCTTC
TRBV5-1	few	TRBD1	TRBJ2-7	CASSLAPGQARHEQYF	TGCGCCAGCAGCTTGGCACCGGGACAGGCGAGGCACGAGCAGTACTTC
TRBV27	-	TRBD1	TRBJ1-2	CASSLSDRAGYTF	TGTGCCAGCAGTTTATCGGACAGGGCGGGCTACACCTTC
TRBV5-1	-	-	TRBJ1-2	CASSLGQGFYGYTF	TGCGCCAGCAGCTTGGGTCAGGGCTTCTATGGCTACACCTTC
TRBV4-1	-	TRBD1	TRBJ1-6	CASSQGRARGRNSPLHF	TGCGCCAGCAGCCAAGGAAGGGCCAGGGGGAGGAATTCACCCCTCCACTTT
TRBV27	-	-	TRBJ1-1	CASRPLPLANTEAFF	TGTGCCAGCAGACCCCTGCCCCTGGCGAACACTGAAGCTTTCTTT
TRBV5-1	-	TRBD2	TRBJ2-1	CASRRGGVDNEQFF	TGCGCCAGCAGGCGGGGGGGCGTGGACAATGAGCAGTTCTTC
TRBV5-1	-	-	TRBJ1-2	CASSYPAADGYTF	TGCGCCAGCAGCTACCCCGCCGCGGATGGCTACACCTTC
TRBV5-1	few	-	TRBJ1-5	CASSLAGGQPQHF	TGCGCCAGCAGCTTGGCCGGCGGACAGCCCCAGCATTTT
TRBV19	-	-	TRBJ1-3	CASRGGNTIYF	TGTGCCAGCAGGGGCGGAAACACCATATATTTT
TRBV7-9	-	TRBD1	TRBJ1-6	CASRATGKSSPLHF	TGTGCCAGCAGAGCGACAGGGAAGTCTTCACCCCTCCACTTT
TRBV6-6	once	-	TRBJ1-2	CASSYPDSPRTF	TGTGCCAGCAGTTACCCGGACTCTCCCCGCACCTTC
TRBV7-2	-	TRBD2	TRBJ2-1	CASSPVRAGGLMFF	TGTGCCAGCAGCCCCGTCAGGGCGGGGGGGCTTATGTTCTTC